One sample yielded the 9 T cell receptor beta chains listed below, sequenced in a study of CD8 T cells in ankylosing spondylitis. From the 5' RACE reads, TCRdb called clonotypes with MiXCR, one entry per CDR3 protein. The sample comprises approximately 260,000 distinct CDR3 sequences, approximately 9% of which are singletons, and about 6.8% rests with the top ten. The specimen sequenced was blood, either unsorted or a sorted T cell fraction (not recorded which). The receptor source for this set is a male donor with ankylosing spondylitis or in good health (not recorded which).

This clonotype was recorded many times. The CDR3 protein is CASSQGPWSHYGYTF. CDR3 DNA: TGTGCCAGCAGCCAAGGTCCCTGGAGTCACTATGGCTACACCTTC. V is TRBV6-1 and J is TRBJ1-2; D uncertain. Germline CDR1 is MNHNS and CDR2 is SASEGT. CDR3 length: 15 amino acids. Trimming stripped 6 bases from V and 3 bases from J, with 17 bases between.

The table lists this clonotype with many counts. The rearrangement uses TRBV19 and TRBJ2-2; no definite D call. The V end lost 5 bases, the J end lost 2 bases, and 9 bases lay between the germline ends. The CDR3 has 14 residues. CDR1 LNHDA and CDR2 SQIVND come from the germline V gene (reference sequence). The CDR3 here is CASSGGFNTGELFF. The DNA of the CDR3 is TGTGCCAGTAGTGGCGGCTTCAACACCGGGGAGCTGTTTTTT.

This clonotype was seen many times. J is TRBJ2-2 and V is TRBV9; D is unclear. Germline values: CDR1 SGDLS, CDR2 YYNGEE. V lost 0 bases, J lost 5 bases, and 11 bases lay in between. This CDR3 has 15 amino acids. The CDR3 sequence: CASSVEALRTGELFF. For the CDR3, the DNA is TGTGCCAGCAGCGTAGAGGCCTTGAGGACCGGGGAGCTGTTTTTT.

This clonotype was seen many times. This rearrangement joins TRBV6-1 to TRBJ1-1, with a weak D call TRBD1 (5 bases). Trimming took 5 bases from V and 3 from J, leaving 16 bases between them. The CDR3 contains 15 residues. The germline gives CDR1 MNHNS, CDR2 SASEGT. CDR3 DNA: TGTGCCAGCAGTATAGTACCCCGGGGGTACACTGAAGCTTTCTTT. This gives the protein CASSIVPRGYTEAFF.

This clonotype was observed at least ten times. The chain uses TRBV20-1 and TRBJ1-2; the D gene is possibly TRBD1 (6 bases). Germline V lookup: CDR1 DFQATT, CDR2 SNEGSKA (reference sequence). The V end lost 4 bases, the J end lost 6 bases, and 24 bases lay between the germline ends. The CDR3 is 16 amino acids. The CDR3 bases are TGCAGTGCTATAGCGGGACATGGGCTTGAGGGGAATGGCTACACCTTC. Amino acid sequence: CSAIAGHGLEGNGYTF.

This clonotype came up many times. The rearrangement uses TRBV6-2 or TRBV6-3 and TRBJ2-5; D is tentatively TRBD1 or TRBD2 (5 bases each). Trimming took off 6 bases at V and 3 bases at J, with 26 bases between the two ends. The CDR3 runs 18 residues. Germline CDR1 is MNHEY and CDR2 is SVGEGT. CDR3 coding DNA: TGTGCCAGCAGACAACCCTACTCGGGGCAGGTGGATGAAGAGACCCAGTACTTC. Its translation is CASRQPYSGQVDEETQYF.

Concerning this clonotype: A much larger clone lies a single base off, so this may be a read error. The chain has TRBV5-5 and TRBJ2-3; 9 bases align to TRBD1. The CDR3 loop spans 16 amino acids. CDR1 and CDR2 (germline): SGHKS, YYEKEE (reference sequence). The J segment lost 2 bases and the V segment lost 7 bases, leaving 11 bases of the junction unmatched. CDR3: CASRASGTGFTDTQYF. The CDR3 bases are TGTGCCAGCCGCGCCTCCGGGACAGGGTTCACAGATACGCAGTATTTT.

This clonotype was recorded at least ten times. This chain uses TRBV5-1 with TRBJ1-1, with D unclear. V lost 3 bases and J 2 bases, leaving 14 bases between the germline ends. Germline CDR1 SGHRS, CDR2 YFSETQ. This CDR3 is built from 15 residues. CDR3 nucleotide sequence: TGCGCCAGCAGCTCCTCGCGGACGGTCAACACTGAAGCTTTCTTT. Translated: CASSSSRTVNTEAFF.

This clonotype was seen many times. The V gene is TRBV11-3, the J gene TRBJ2-1, with 11 bases aligning to TRBD2. After removal of 6 bases from V and 2 bases from J, the junction contained 6 bases not matched to a gene. The CDR3 length is 16 residues. The germline V gene encodes CDR1 SGHNT and CDR2 YENEEA. In DNA, the CDR3 is TGTGCCAGCAGAGGACTAGCGGGCAATACCTACAATGAGCAGTTCTTC. Protein: CASRGLAGNTYNEQFF.